The rows below give T cell receptor beta chains drawn from one sample of a study of cytomegalovirus exposure and HLA in healthy donors. Profiling relied on immunoSEQ multiplex PCR, and the TCRdb table lists in-frame clones only, not all of them. The table lists 150,000 to 200,000 clones, roughly 86% of them singletons. Sequencing was carried out using PBMCs. The receptors here all came from a woman between 18 and 29 years old in good health and CMV-seronegative. CDR3s include the opening cysteine and the closing phenylalanine or tryptophan. A D gene is named only where the DNA matches it firmly. Not all rows give a size; the values are once, few, many and, for expanded clones, a class.

TRBD1,.,TRBV6-5,TRBJ1-1,CASSRYRGANTEAFF,TGTGCCAGCAGCCGCTACAGGGGCGCGAACACTGAAGCTTTCTTT
.,.,TRBV9,TRBJ2-3,CASSVDLASTDTQYF,TGTGCCAGCAGCGTAGATCTAGCCTCTACAGATACGCAGTATTTT
.,.,TRBV5-1,TRBJ1-2,CASTPVSGGNGGYTF,TGCGCCAGCACCCCGGTGAGCGGGGGAAATGGTGGCTACACCTTC
.,.,TRBV11-2,TRBJ1-1,CASSSRTTNTEAFF,TGTGCCAGCAGCTCACGAACCACAAACACTGAAGCTTTCTTT
TRBD1,.,TRBV18,TRBJ2-7,CASSPGTGFYEQYF,TGTGCCAGCTCACCCGGGACAGGATTCTACGAGCAGTACTTC
.,.,TRBV6-4,TRBJ2-1,CASSETGSGDYNEQFF,TGTGCCAGCAGTGAAACAGGGTCGGGTGACTACAATGAGCAGTTCTTC
.,.,TRBV10-3,TRBJ1-1,CAIMGDTYTEAFF,TGTGCCATCATGGGGGACACCTACACTGAAGCTTTCTTT
TRBD1,.,TRBV11-3,TRBJ2-3,CASSLGDRVFPDTQYF,TGTGCCAGCAGCTTAGGGGACAGGGTATTTCCAGATACGCAGTATTTT
.,.,TRBV9,TRBJ1-5,CASSPGWGRNQPQHF,TGTGCCAGCAGCCCGGGGTGGGGGCGGAATCAGCCCCAGCATTTT
.,.,TRBV4-1,TRBJ1-1,CASSQYKDMNTEAFF,TGCGCCAGCAGCCAATATAAAGACATGAACACTGAAGCTTTCTTT
.,.,TRBV18,TRBJ2-7,CASSPSVYEQYF,TGTGCCAGCTCACCATCCGTCTACGAGCAGTACTTC
.,.,TRBV5-5,TRBJ1-2,CASSSSDSYGYTF,TGTGCCAGCAGCTCCTCGGACAGCTATGGCTACACCTTC
TRBD1,few,TRBV10-3,TRBJ1-2,CAISGDSINYGYTF,TGTGCCATCAGTGGGGACAGCATCAACTATGGCTACACCTTC
.,.,TRBV6-6,TRBJ2-3,CASSYSNARDTQYF,TGTGCCAGCAGTTACTCGAATGCGCGGGATACGCAGTATTTT
TRBD2,.,TRBV7-2,TRBJ2-1,CASSLDRASGIAQFF,TGTGCCAGCAGCTTAGATCGTGCTAGCGGGATCGCGCAGTTCTTC
.,few,TRBV4-1,TRBJ2-7,CASSLNSLSYEQYF,TGCGCCAGCAGCCTAAACAGCCTCTCCTACGAGCAGTACTTC
.,.,TRBV12-5,TRBJ2-7,CASALEDGPYEQYF,TGTGCTAGTGCCCTGGAGGACGGACCCTACGAGCAGTACTTC
.,.,TRBV5-4,TRBJ1-1,CASSLISISGTEAFF,TGTGCCAGCAGCCTGATCAGTATTTCAGGCACTGAAGCTTTCTTT
.,.,TRBV2,TRBJ1-2,CASSEARGVNYGYTF,TGTGCCAGCAGTGAAGCCCGGGGTGTGAACTATGGCTACACCTTC
.,.,TRBV6-1,TRBJ1-5,CASSEPVRGMGSNQPQHF,TGTGCCAGCAGTGAACCCGTTAGGGGTATGGGGAGCAATCAGCCCCAGCATTTT
TRBD1,.,TRBV9,TRBJ1-1,CASSRGQGSTEAFF,TGTGCCAGCAGCAGAGGACAGGGATCCACTGAAGCTTTCTTT
TRBD1,.,TRBV2,TRBJ2-6,CASGRQGIFFSGANVLTF,TGTGCCAGCGGTAGACAGGGAATATTCTTCTCTGGGGCCAACGTCCTGACTTTC
.,.,TRBV7-2,TRBJ1-2,CASSLDGQGLLGYTF,TGTGCCAGCAGCTTAGATGGTCAGGGGCTTTTAGGCTACACCTTC
.,.,TRBV6-5,TRBJ2-7,CASGLVGLTGEQYF,TGTGCCAGCGGGTTAGTGGGTCTGACAGGCGAGCAGTACTTC
.,.,TRBV4-2,TRBJ2-7,CASSQVVAVSYEQYF,TGTGCCAGCAGCCAAGTCGTAGCGGTCTCCTACGAGCAGTACTTC
.,.,TRBV19,TRBJ2-1,CASRPRGHNEQFF,TGTGCCAGTCGACCCCGTGGGCACAATGAGCAGTTCTTC
.,.,TRBV5-1,TRBJ1-4,CASSLFGGDLTNEKLFF,TGCGCCAGCAGCTTGTTTGGGGGCGACTTGACTAATGAAAAACTGTTTTTT
TRBD1,.,TRBV5-1,TRBJ2-1,CASSFGTGGGYEQFF,TGCGCCAGCAGCTTCGGGACAGGGGGAGGTTATGAGCAGTTCTTC
.,.,TRBV12-5,TRBJ2-6,CASGLLVGASGANVLTF,TGTGCTAGTGGTTTATTGGTGGGGGCGTCTGGGGCCAACGTCCTGACTTTC
.,few,TRBV11-2,TRBJ1-3,CASSFRTAIYF,TGTGCCAGCAGCTTTAGAACGGCCATATATTTT
.,.,TRBV19,TRBJ2-7,CASSTPYEQYF,TGTGCCAGTAGTACTCCCTACGAGCAGTACTTC
.,few,TRBV7-6,TRBJ1-5,CASSPEGGPQQPQHF,TGTGCCAGCAGCCCTGAGGGGGGGCCGCAGCAGCCCCAGCATTTT
.,once,TRBV10-3,TRBJ2-7,CAISERRGQKYEQYF,TGTGCCATCAGTGAGAGAAGGGGACAAAAGTACGAGCAGTACTTC
TRBD1,.,TRBV7-2,TRBJ2-1,CASRPRDRGLNEQFF,TGTGCCAGCAGGCCCCGGGACAGGGGGCTGAATGAGCAGTTCTTC
.,.,TRBV14,TRBJ1-1,CASSPVRANTEAFF,TGTGCCAGCAGCCCCGTTAGAGCGAACACTGAAGCTTTCTTT
.,.,TRBV5-4,TRBJ2-3,CASKRQATSTDTQYF,TGTGCCAGCAAAAGACAGGCGACAAGCACAGATACGCAGTATTTT
TRBD2,.,TRBV10-1,TRBJ2-1,CASIIISGSPTYNEQFF,TGCGCCAGCATTATTATTAGCGGGAGCCCTACCTACAATGAGCAGTTCTTC
.,.,TRBV10-3,TRBJ1-2,CAISERDGGYTF,TGTGCCATCAGCGAGCGGGATGGAGGCTACACCTTC
TRBD1,.,TRBV9,TRBJ2-3,CASSPVGQAADTQYF,TGTGCCAGCAGCCCCGTTGGACAGGCGGCAGATACGCAGTATTTT
.,.,TRBV11-2,TRBJ2-7,CASSLADREQYF,TGTGCCAGCAGCTTAGCCGACAGGGAGCAGTACTTC
.,.,TRBV10-3,TRBJ1-1,CAIRQFGGGNTEAFF,TGTGCCATCAGGCAATTTGGGGGCGGGAACACTGAAGCTTTCTTT
.,.,TRBV6-5,TRBJ2-7,CASSYRGNEQYF,TGTGCCAGCAGTTACAGGGGCAACGAGCAGTACTTC
TRBD1,few,TRBV11-2,TRBJ2-3,CASSALTGRATDTQYF,TGTGCCAGCAGCGCCCTGACAGGGAGAGCCACAGATACGCAGTATTTT
TRBD1,once,TRBV5-1,TRBJ1-1,CASSRSTGVANTEAFF,TGCGCCAGCAGTCGATCGACAGGGGTGGCAAACACTGAAGCTTTCTTT
.,.,TRBV7-2,TRBJ2-2,CASSPQGIIYTGELFF,TGTGCCAGCAGCCCTCAGGGCATAATTTACACCGGGGAGCTGTTTTTT
TRBD1,.,TRBV11-2,TRBJ2-5,CASSRREGTVGETQYF,TGTGCCAGCAGCCGACGGGAAGGGACAGTTGGAGAGACCCAGTACTTC
TRBD2,once,TRBV10-3,TRBJ2-2,CAIGTSGVTNTGELFF,TGTGCCATAGGGACTAGCGGGGTTACGAACACCGGGGAGCTGTTTTTT
TRBD1,.,TRBV5-1,TRBJ1-4,CASSSTGTGGEKLFF,TGCGCCAGCAGCTCTACCGGGACAGGGGGCGAAAAACTGTTTTTT
.,.,TRBV7-9,TRBJ1-1,CASSFTGIRSGTEAFF,TGTGCCAGCAGCTTTACAGGGATCAGATCGGGCACTGAAGCTTTCTTT
.,.,TRBV7-2,TRBJ1-2,CASSFTVEGYTF,TGTGCCAGCAGCTTTACAGTAGAGGGCTACACCTTC
.,few,TRBV5-8,TRBJ2-2,CASSMGHHTGELFF,TGTGCCAGCAGCATGGGACACCACACCGGGGAGCTGTTTTTT
.,.,TRBV19,TRBJ1-2,CASSLQGGTNYGYTF,TGTGCCAGTAGTTTACAGGGAGGGACTAACTATGGCTACACCTTC
TRBD2,.,TRBV7-3,TRBJ2-1,CASSLAGVPPTGEQFF,TGTGCCAGCAGCTTAGCGGGGGTCCCCCCCACCGGTGAGCAGTTCTTC